The present entry profiles one T cell receptor beta chain with its context. The entry originates in a study of blood T cells in healthy people across ages. Germline V gives CDR1 LGHDT, CDR2 YNNKEL (reference sequence). Deletions cut 4 bases from V and 0 bases from J, with 13 bases between. This CDR3 region has 16 residues. The use of a sample-barcoded 5' primer and a J-beta primer mix characterized a second PCR of roughly 6 to 11 cycles. TCRdb independently ran MiXCR on the 5' RACE reads; one entry per CDR3 protein. The sample includes fewer than 1 million distinct CDR3 sequences, roughly 44% seen only once; the top ten take nearly 20%.

The genes are TRBV3-1 and TRBJ2-4; D call uncertain. This receptor was identified in a man between 60 and 75 years old in good health. Sequencing was carried out using blood. CDR3 in amino acids: CASSPGPNLAKNIQYF. CDR3 DNA sequence: TGTGCCAGCAGCCCCGGACCGAATTTAGCCAAAAACATTCAGTACTTC.